This entry lists 23 T cell receptor beta chains sequenced from one sample in a study of T cell clones after liver transplantation. Libraries were prepared by immunoSEQ multiplex PCR; TCRdb keeps only in-frame clonotypes and omits some of them. The sample holds more than 95,000 clones; 80% to 90% are singletons and the top ten take roughly 2.8%. The sample in question was CD4+ T cells from blood, obtained around 4 years after liver transplant. Receptor source: a human patient who received a liver transplant. Some T cells may be graft donor cells.

The V gene is TRBV6-5, the J gene TRBJ2-7; TRBD1 is a possible D gene (6 bases). This CDR3 is 15 amino acids long. Trimming left V 2 bases short and J 0 bases short, with 11 bases between. Germline V lookup: CDR1 MNHEY, CDR2 SVGAGI. As DNA, the CDR3 is TGTGCCAGCAGTTACCAGGGGTTTTCCTCCTACGAGCAGTACTTC. This gives the protein CASSYQGFSSYEQYF.

The chain employs TRBV2 and TRBJ1-1; D ambiguous. Trimming shortened V by 10 bases and J by 0 bases, and 12 bases separated the two germline ends. The CDR3 consists of 13 residues. Germline V gives CDR1 SNHLY, CDR2 FYNNEI. CDR3 amino acids: CATDRELNTEAFF. Here the CDR3 DNA reads TGTGCCACCGACCGGGAATTGAACACTGAAGCTTTCTTT.

J is TRBJ1-1 and V is TRBV5-4; D not certain. This CDR3 is built from 13 residues. Germline V CDR1 and CDR2: SGHNT, YYREEE (reference sequence). V lost 2 bases and J 7 bases, leaving 12 bases between the germline ends. The CDR3: CASSFVRTDEAFF. CDR3 coding DNA: TGTGCCAGCAGCTTTGTCCGGACTGATGAAGCTTTCTTT.

The rearrangement joins TRBV28 to TRBJ1-5; D not certain. CDR1 and CDR2 (germline): MDHEN, SYDVKM. Trimming removed 3 bases from V and 0 bases from J, with 9 bases in between. The CDR3 contains 15 residues. For the CDR3, the DNA is TGTGCCAGCAGTTTGTGGAGGTCTAGCAATCAGCCCCAGCATTTT. The encoded protein is CASSLWRSSNQPQHF.

V is TRBV28 and J is TRBJ2-7, with a tentative D call TRBD2 (6 bases). Trimming took 7 bases from V and 3 from J, leaving 19 bases between them. This CDR3 contains 15 residues. The germline CDR1 and CDR2 sequences are MDHEN and SYDVKM. The CDR3 bases are TGTGCCAGCATCCCCTGGACGGAGGAGGGCTACGAGCAGTACTTC. Its protein product is CASIPWTEEGYEQYF.

This chain connects TRBV7-8 to TRBJ2-1; D is unclear. The CDR3 has 16 amino acids. Germline lookup yields CDR1 SGHVS and CDR2 FQNEAQ. V lost 0 bases and J lost 7, with 16 bases in between. CDR3 amino acids: CASSLAWATKMNEQFF. The CDR3 nucleotides read TGTGCCAGCAGCTTAGCCTGGGCTACGAAGATGAATGAGCAGTTCTTC.

CDR3 bases: TGTGCCAGCACCGATTTCAGGGGGCACAATCAGCCCCAGCATTTT. The encoded protein is CASTDFRGHNQPQHF. The chain employs TRBV5-8 and TRBJ1-5; 8 positions match TRBD1. The V and J ends lost 6 bases and 3 bases, in that order; junction bases with no gene match: 8. Germline V gives CDR1 SGHTS, CDR2 YDEGEE. The CDR3 covers 15 residues.

This clone was detected only once. J is TRBJ2-2 and V is TRBV29-1, with 11 positions matching TRBD2. This CDR3 is built from 13 residues. Germline V gene sequence: CDR1 SQVTM, CDR2 ANQGSEA. The V and J ends lost 7 bases and 7 bases, in that order; junction bases with no gene match: 5. The CDR3 loop reads CSAGTSGDGELFF. CDR3 DNA sequence: TGCAGCGCCGGGACTAGCGGTGACGGGGAGCTGTTTTTT.

The CDR3 nucleotides read TGTGCCAGCAGCTCCGGGTCGGACAGGGTGGGGACAGATACGCAGTATTTT. This translates into CASSSGSDRVGTDTQYF. The chain carries TRBV7-6 and TRBJ2-3, with TRBD1 matching 8 bases. Trimming cost V 4 bases and J 3 bases; bases outside gene matches: 12. CDR1 is SGHVS, CDR2 FNYEAQ, per germline. CDR3 size: 17 residues. Filled out from reference TRBV7-6 and TRBJ2-3, the complete variable domain reads GAGVSQSPRYKVTKRGQDVALRCDPISGHVSLYWYRQALGQGPEFLTYFNYEAQQDKSGLPNDRFSAERPEGSISTLTIQRTEQRDSAMYRCASSSGSDRVGTDTQYFGPGTRLTVL.

This chain joins TRBV27 and TRBJ2-5; the match to TRBD1 covers 12 bases. V lost 8 bases and J lost 3; bases outside the gene matches: 10. The CDR3 consists of 16 residues. CDR1 and CDR2 (germline): MNHEY, SMNVEV (reference sequence). The CDR3 protein is CASYPTGTGGKETQYF. The CDR3 nucleotides read TGTGCCAGCTACCCAACCGGGACAGGGGGCAAAGAGACCCAGTACTTC.

The chain is built from TRBV2 and TRBJ1-5; D is uncertain. Germline V lookup: CDR1 SNHLY, CDR2 FYNNEI. This CDR3 is 14 amino acids long. Trimming stripped 8 bases from V and 0 bases from J, with 11 bases between. Written as DNA, the CDR3 is TGTGCCAGCCAGGCAACACATAGCAATCAGCCCCAGCATTTT. It translates to CASQATHSNQPQHF.

This clone was detected a few times. The CDR3 DNA follows: TGTGCCAGTAGTACAGCTACGAACACTGAAGCTTTCTTT. Translation gives CASSTATNTEAFF. The chain carries TRBV19 and TRBJ1-1; no firm D call. There are 13 residues in the CDR3. V lost 4 bases, J lost 1 base, and 7 bases lay in between. Germline CDR1 LNHDA, CDR2 SQIVND (reference sequence).

A word on this clone: Germline is not matched at one junction end, which may reflect a read error. This chain connects TRBV7-9 to TRBJ2-7, with 7 bases that match TRBD1. The length of the CDR3 is 11 residues. The germline gives CDR1 SEHNR, CDR2 FQNEAQ (reference sequence). This chain's CDR3 is CASSRSDRANF. In DNA form, the CDR3 reads TGTGCCAGCAGCCGAAGTGACAGGGCGAACTTC.

This clone was seen only once. This chain links TRBV6-5 with TRBJ1-4; no firm D call. CDR1 MNHEY and CDR2 SVGAGI come from the germline V gene. The CDR3 is 15 amino acids. V lost 6 bases and J lost 5, with 16 bases in between. As DNA, the CDR3 is TGTGCCAGCAGGGCCGCAGGTTCTTGGAATGAAAAACTGTTTTTT. Translation gives CASRAAGSWNEKLFF.

The genes are TRBV5-1 and TRBJ2-7; 8 positions agree with TRBD2. The CDR3 consists of 18 residues. V was pared by 3 bases and J by 1 base, with 15 bases of the junction left unmatched. Germline V gene data show CDR1 as SGHRS and CDR2 as YFSETQ. The DNA for the CDR3 is TGCGCCAGCAGCTGGGGAAATGGGGGAGCGGGAGATTCCTACGAGCAGTACTTC. Its translation: CASSWGNGGAGDSYEQYF.

The chain uses TRBV11-2 and TRBJ2-6; 8 bases are shared with TRBD1. The CDR3 length is 18 residues. Germline V CDR1 and CDR2: SGHAT, FQNNGV. V lost 2 bases, J lost 0 bases, and 6 bases stayed unmatched. This CDR3 reads CASSLTGTGISGANVLTF. As DNA, the CDR3 is TGTGCCAGCAGCTTAACTGGGACAGGTATCTCTGGGGCCAACGTCCTGACTTTC. The complete variable domain, with remaining parts taken from reference TRBV11-2 and TRBJ2-6, reads EAGVAQSPRYKIIEKRQSVAFWCNPISGHATLYWYQQILGQGPKLLIQFQNNGVVDDSQLPKDRFSAERLKGVDSTLKIQPAKLEDSAVYLCASSLTGTGISGANVLTFGAGSRLTVL.

Only a few counts were recorded for this clone. V gene TRBV28 combines with J gene TRBJ2-7; 9 bases align to TRBD1. This CDR3 spans 15 amino acids. Germline CDR1 and CDR2: MDHEN and SYDVKM. The trim removed 5 bases at V and 5 bases at J, leaving 10 bases unmatched. The CDR3 protein is CASSPRGTGSHEQYF. CDR3 in DNA: TGTGCCAGCAGTCCCCGTGGGACAGGGTCCCACGAGCAGTACTTC.

This chain uses TRBV1 with TRBJ2-1. TRBV1 is an annotated pseudogene. The CDR3 runs 13 residues. This chain's CDR3 is CTSSQDPRAHAFF. In DNA, the CDR3 is TGCACCAGCAGCCAAGACCCCCGGGCCCACGCGTTCTTC.

The CDR3: CASSPETGGGQPQHF. CDR3 sequence (DNA): TGCGCCAGCAGCCCGGAAACAGGGGGCGGTCAGCCCCAGCATTTT. This chain uses TRBV5-1 with TRBJ1-5; 9 bases fit TRBD1. The CDR3 is 15 amino acids. V shed 4 bases, J shed 6 bases, and the junction held 8 bases outside the gene matches. From germline, CDR1 is SGHRS and CDR2 YFSETQ.

The chain recombines TRBV4-1 with TRBJ1-1, with D unclear. This CDR3 has 15 residues. Trimming removed 1 base from V and 6 bases from J, with 15 bases in between. CDR1 is MGHRA and CDR2 is YSYEKL in the germline V gene. This chain's CDR3 is CASSQVDTRRAEAFF. The CDR3 coding sequence is TGCGCCAGCAGCCAAGTCGACACTAGAAGGGCTGAAGCTTTCTTT.

This chain links TRBV4-2 with TRBJ1-5, with TRBD1 as a possible D gene (6 bases). With 5 bases removed from V and 1 base from J, the gap between germline ends came to 9 bases. The CDR3 covers 14 residues. Looked up from germline, CDR1 is LGHNA and CDR2 is YNFKEQ. This CDR3 reads CASSSGGSNQPQHF. CDR3 nucleotide sequence: TGTGCCAGCAGCTCCGGGGGCAGCAATCAGCCCCAGCATTTT.

About this clone: Germline and junction disagree at one end, which may indicate a read error. V usage is TRBV27 and J usage is TRBJ1-6; no definite D call. The CDR3 covers 16 residues. Germline V CDR1 and CDR2: MNHEY, SMNVEV (reference sequence). As DNA, the CDR3 is TGTGCCAGCGGTTTGCCCCTGAGACGGGTTAATTCACCCCTCCACTTT. Protein: CASGLPLRRVNSPLHF.

This chain joins TRBV27 and TRBJ2-7; 8 bases agree with TRBD1. The ends lost 5 bases at V and 3 bases at J; junction bases unmatched: 6. The CDR3 contains 14 residues. From germline, CDR1 is MNHEY and CDR2 SMNVEV (reference sequence). The CDR3 spells CASSPGTGIYEQYF. The CDR3 region has the DNA TGTGCCAGCAGTCCTGGGACAGGAATCTACGAGCAGTACTTC.